These 7 T cell receptor beta chains were sequenced from one sample in a study of blood T cell repertoires in COVID-19. The protocol was immunoSEQ multiplex PCR, while the TCRdb copy is restricted to in-frame clones and leaves out a portion. Of some 18,000 clones listed, around 90% are singletons. The sample comprised peripheral blood. These receptors were taken from a human donor in a cohort sampled during active COVID-19.

The V gene is TRBV25-1, the J gene TRBJ2-5, with a tentative D call TRBD1 (6 bases). The CDR3 covers 16 residues. Germline values: CDR1 MGHDK, CDR2 SYGVNS. Trimming stripped 5 bases from V and 3 bases from J, with 19 bases between. The DNA of the CDR3 is TGTGCCAGCAGTACCACCGCCGGGACACGAGAAGAGACCCAGTACTTC. It is translated as CASSTTAGTREETQYF.

The genes are TRBV9 and TRBJ1-1; the D gene is possibly TRBD1 (5 bases). V lost 0 bases to trimming and J lost 4 bases, with 13 bases between them. Germline CDR1 is SGDLS and CDR2 is YYNGEE. The CDR3 has 15 amino acids. CDR3: CASSVEGGDGTEAFF. CDR3 DNA: TGTGCCAGCAGCGTAGAGGGAGGGGATGGCACTGAAGCTTTCTTT.

This rearrangement joins TRBV20-1 to TRBJ2-1; no definite D call. Trimming left V 3 bases short and J 0 bases short, with 9 bases between. The germline gives CDR1 DFQATT, CDR2 SNEGSKA (reference sequence). The CDR3 is 14 amino acids. As DNA, the CDR3 is TGCAGTGCTAGTCTGCTGAGCTCCTACAATGAGCAGTTCTTC. This sequence encodes CSASLLSSYNEQFF.

The chain recombines TRBV19 with TRBJ1-2; TRBD1 matches at 8 bases. V trimming: 9 bases; J trimming: 4 bases; junction bases outside the gene matches: 13. In germline, CDR1 is LNHDA, CDR2 SQIVND (reference sequence). The CDR3 loop spans 15 amino acids. The chain's CDR3 is CASTPGQGGPYGYTF. CDR3 DNA sequence: TGTGCCAGCACCCCCGGACAGGGTGGACCCTATGGCTACACCTTC.

V is TRBV11-1 and J is TRBJ1-2, with 7 bases lining up with TRBD1. This CDR3 is 13 amino acids long. Germline V gene data show CDR1 as SGHAT and CDR2 as FQDESV (reference sequence). Unmatched junction bases numbered 7, after V lost 4 bases and J lost 8 bases. CDR3 protein: CASSYRQGWGYTF. Written as DNA, the CDR3 is TGTGCCAGCAGCTACCGACAGGGATGGGGCTACACCTTC.

In DNA form, the CDR3 reads TGTGCCAGCAGTTACTCCGTAGGGACAGGGCAAGAGACCCAGTACTTC. It codes for CASSYSVGTGQETQYF. V usage is TRBV6-6 and J usage is TRBJ2-5; TRBD1 agrees at 9 bases. CDR3 length equals 16 residues. After removal of 0 bases from V and 2 bases from J, the junction contained 4 bases not matched to a gene. Germline V gene data show CDR1 as MNHNY and CDR2 as SVGAGI (reference sequence).

The rearrangement uses TRBV5-1 and TRBJ2-7; no reliable D call. V was cut by 4 bases and J by 4 bases, with 6 bases left in between. The CDR3 has 11 residues. The germline V gene encodes CDR1 SGHRS and CDR2 YFSETQ. This CDR3 is CASSNEYEQYF. Written as DNA, the CDR3 is TGCGCCAGCAGCAATGAGTACGAGCAGTACTTC.